The 32 T cell receptor beta chains listed next were all sequenced from one sample in a study of technical replicates of blood from a few donors. The method was immunoSEQ multiplex PCR; TCRdb's version includes in-frame clones alone and lacks a portion of them. The sample yields about 94,000 clones, around 96% seen once. The sample was T cells isolated from PBMCs. The receptors come from a human donor in good health.

The chain couples TRBV28 to TRBJ1-1; 7 nucleotides line up with TRBD1. The CDR3 spans 12 residues. From germline, CDR1 is MDHEN and CDR2 SYDVKM. J gave up 8 bases and V 6 bases, and 6 bases lay outside the gene matches. The CDR3 protein is CASRRDSQEAFF. The CDR3 coding sequence is TGTGCCAGCAGGAGGGACAGCCAAGAAGCTTTCTTT.

This clone appeared a single time. V and J are TRBV28 and TRBJ1-1; D is possibly TRBD1 (6 bases). The V and J ends lost 6 bases and 5 bases respectively, with 16 bases between them. Germline V gives CDR1 MDHEN, CDR2 SYDVKM. This CDR3 has 14 amino acids. CDR3 sequence (DNA): TGTGCCAGCAGCTCAGGGGAGCGGGGAACTGAAGCTTTCTTT. Translating gives CASSSGERGTEAFF.

This chain uses TRBV11-2 with TRBJ1-1; D is unresolved. Germline V gives CDR1 SGHAT, CDR2 FQNNGV. The CDR3 is 11 amino acids. Trimming took 8 bases from V and 7 from J, leaving 11 bases between them. The CDR3: CASARGREAFF. The CDR3 coding sequence is TGTGCCAGCGCACGCGGGCGTGAAGCTTTCTTT.

The chain uses TRBV5-4 and TRBJ2-1; a possible D gene is TRBD1 (6 bases). Germline CDR1 and CDR2: SGHNT and YYREEE (reference sequence). The CDR3 is 12 residues long. With 5 bases removed from V and 5 bases from J, the gap between germline ends came to 8 bases. CDR3 loop: CASRDRNNEQFF. The CDR3 DNA follows: TGTGCCAGCAGGGACAGAAACAATGAGCAGTTCTTC.

This clone was seen a few times. The genes are TRBV6-5 and TRBJ2-7, with a possible D match to TRBD2 (5 bases). Germline CDR1 is MNHEY and CDR2 is SVGAGI. Trimming cost V 3 bases and J 2 bases, with 14 bases left between them. This CDR3 is 15 amino acids long. Here the CDR3 DNA reads TGTGCCAGCAGTTATCGCAGGACTGGCCCCTACGAGCAGTACTTC. Translation: CASSYRRTGPYEQYF.

This clone was picked up one time. The V call is TRBV4-2, the J call TRBJ2-5; possible D gene TRBD2, 5 bases. Germline CDR1 reads LGHNA; CDR2 reads YNFKEQ. Trimming removed 0 bases at V and 2 bases at J, with 7 bases between. This CDR3 has 14 residues. As DNA, the CDR3 is TGTGCCAGCAGCCAAGAGTTAGCGCAAGAGACCCAGTACTTC. Its protein product is CASSQELAQETQYF.

CDR3 DNA sequence: TGTGCCAGCAGCTTAGATAGTGTGTCCCACTCTGGAAACACCATATATTTT. Translating it yields CASSLDSVSHSGNTIYF. V usage is TRBV11-2 and J usage is TRBJ1-3, with D unclear. V was trimmed by 0 bases and J by 0 bases, leaving 12 bases between them. The V gene's germline CDR1 is SGHAT and CDR2 FQNNGV. The CDR3 consists of 17 residues. Combining the CDR3 with reference TRBV11-2 and TRBJ1-3 gives the whole variable domain EAGVAQSPRYKIIEKRQSVAFWCNPISGHATLYWYQQILGQGPKLLIQFQNNGVVDDSQLPKDRFSAERLKGVDSTLKIQPAKLEDSAVYLCASSLDSVSHSGNTIYFGEGSWLTVV.

The chain links TRBV4-1 to TRBJ1-1; no definite D call. This CDR3 spans 13 amino acids. The V end was cut by 6 bases, the J end by 1 base, with 9 bases between. From germline, CDR1 is MGHRA and CDR2 YSYEKL. CDR3: CASSFSGNTEAFF. The CDR3 DNA sequence: TGCGCCAGCAGTTTCTCGGGGAACACTGAAGCTTTCTTT.

The chain uses TRBV5-1 and TRBJ2-7, with a tentative D call TRBD1 (6 bases). V was shortened by 5 bases and J by 2 bases, with 17 bases between the two germline ends. Germline CDR1 SGHRS, CDR2 YFSETQ. There are 15 residues in the CDR3. CDR3 sequence: CASRNGQLPAYEQYF. The DNA for the CDR3 is TGCGCCAGCAGAAACGGACAGCTCCCAGCCTACGAGCAGTACTTC.

The chain uses TRBV5-6 and TRBJ2-1, with 9 bases identical to TRBD1. Germline trimming cut 5 bases from V and 6 bases from J; bases unmatched to any gene: 12. The CDR3 runs to 16 residues. Germline V gives CDR1 SGHDT, CDR2 YYEEEE. CDR3 in DNA: TGTGCCAGCAGTTCCCCCAGGGGGACAGGGCTCAATGAGCAGTTCTTC. Its protein is CASSSPRGTGLNEQFF.

CDR3 coding DNA: TGCGCCAGCAGTCCTGGAGGGGGCAGGTTTAATAGCAATCAGCCCCAGCATTTT. Translation gives CASSPGGGRFNSNQPQHF. The chain employs TRBV5-1 and TRBJ1-5, with 7 bases fitting TRBD1. Trimming cost V 5 bases and J 0 bases; bases outside gene matches: 14. This CDR3 has 18 residues. Germline V gene sequence: CDR1 SGHRS, CDR2 YFSETQ.

This clone was found once. This chain joins TRBV5-4 and TRBJ2-2, with D maybe TRBD2 (6 bases). The CDR3 spans 13 residues. V was cut by 4 bases and J by 6 bases, with 10 bases left in between. Looked up from germline, CDR1 is SGHNT and CDR2 is YYREEE (reference sequence). In DNA, the CDR3 is TGTGCCAGCAGCCTAGGGGAGGCCGGGGAGCTGTTTTTT. Translating gives CASSLGEAGELFF.

The chain uses TRBV7-9 and TRBJ1-1, with D unclear. Trimming pared 3 bases from V and 2 bases from J, leaving 7 bases between. CDR1 SEHNR and CDR2 FQNEAQ come from the germline V gene (reference sequence). The length of the CDR3 is 13 residues. CDR3 sequence: CASSFEINTEAFF. CDR3 bases: TGTGCCAGCAGCTTCGAGATTAACACTGAAGCTTTCTTT. The full variable domain, with the rest looked up from reference TRBV7-9 and TRBJ1-1, is DTGVSQNPRHKITKRGQNVTFRCDPISEHNRLYWYRQTLGQGPEFLTYFQNEAQLEKSRLLSDRFSAERPKGSFSTLEIQRTEQGDSAMYLCASSFEINTEAFFGQGTRLTVV.

V gene TRBV27 combines with J gene TRBJ2-1; D possibly corresponds to TRBD2 (5 bases). Looked up from germline, CDR1 is MNHEY and CDR2 is SMNVEV (reference sequence). This CDR3 has 13 amino acids. Trimming stripped 3 bases from V and 9 bases from J, with 12 bases between. As DNA, the CDR3 is TGTGCCAGCAGTTTTTTCTCTAGCTCTGAGCAGTTCTTC. This codes for CASSFFSSSEQFF.

The chain uses TRBV5-1 and TRBJ1-2, with 8 bases matching TRBD1. Losses at the gene ends were 0 bases for V and 0 bases for J; bases not matched to a gene: 4. CDR1 is SGHRS, CDR2 YFSETQ, per germline. This CDR3 is built from 16 residues. The CDR3 is CASSLGQGTANYGYTF. In DNA, the CDR3 is TGCGCCAGCAGCTTGGGACAGGGGACAGCTAACTATGGCTACACCTTC.

The V gene is TRBV25-1, the J gene TRBJ1-1; the D gene is possibly TRBD1 (6 bases). Trimming took 5 bases from V and 4 from J, leaving 14 bases between them. The CDR3 runs to 14 residues. Germline V gene lookup returns CDR1 MGHDK and CDR2 SYGVNS. CDR3 protein: CASSFAGATTEAFF. The DNA for the CDR3 is TGTGCCAGCAGTTTTGCGGGGGCGACCACTGAAGCTTTCTTT.

The chain recombines TRBV10-1 with TRBJ2-7; 7 bases line up with TRBD1. Germline V gene data show CDR1 as WNHNN and CDR2 as SYGVQD (reference sequence). The CDR3 spans 15 residues. Unmatched junction bases numbered 11, after V lost 4 bases and J lost 5 bases. The CDR3 loop reads CASSADREQSHEQYF. CDR3 sequence (DNA): TGCGCCAGCAGTGCAGACAGGGAACAGTCTCACGAGCAGTACTTC.

V usage is TRBV27 and J usage is TRBJ2-1; D gene uncertain. Trimming took 0 bases from V and 8 from J, leaving 8 bases between them. From germline, CDR1 is MNHEY and CDR2 SMNVEV (reference sequence). This CDR3 is built from 13 residues. The CDR3 nucleotides read TGTGCCAGCAGTTTATCTTCTATCTATGAGCAGTTCTTC. Translating it yields CASSLSSIYEQFF.

The chain has TRBV27 and TRBJ2-5; D gene unclear. Per the germline V gene, CDR1 is MNHEY and CDR2 is SMNVEV (reference sequence). Trimming cost V 7 bases and J 1 base, with 22 bases left between them. The CDR3 covers 17 residues. As DNA, the CDR3 is TGTGCCAGCAAATACCGAGGTCGGCTAGACGGCCAAGAGACCCAGTACTTC. Its translation is CASKYRGRLDGQETQYF.

The chain uses TRBV19 and TRBJ1-1, with 9 bases lining up with TRBD1. CDR3 length: 13 residues. Germline values: CDR1 LNHDA, CDR2 SQIVND (reference sequence). With V trimmed by 2 bases and J by 11 bases, 6 bases remained unmatched. CDR3 sequence: CASSILQGAGAFF. For the CDR3, the DNA is TGTGCCAGTAGTATACTACAGGGGGCGGGGGCTTTCTTT.

The chain uses TRBV9 and TRBJ2-7; D may be TRBD1 (6 bases). The V end lost 3 bases, the J end lost 3 bases, and 16 bases lay between the germline ends. The germline V gene encodes CDR1 SGDLS and CDR2 YYNGEE. This CDR3 spans 15 amino acids. The CDR3 spells CASSGGHQLLYEQYF. The CDR3 nucleotides read TGTGCCAGCAGCGGGGGACACCAATTACTCTACGAGCAGTACTTC.

The V gene is TRBV7-2, the J gene TRBJ2-7, with a weak D call TRBD2 (6 bases). From germline, CDR1 is SGHTA and CDR2 FQGNSA. The germline V and J ends were trimmed by 6 bases and 5 bases, with 17 bases remaining between them. The CDR3 length is 14 residues. Here the CDR3 DNA reads TGTGCCAGCAGTTATATAGGGAGGACCGACGAGCAGTACTTC. Its protein product is CASSYIGRTDEQYF.

The table lists this clone with a count of one. The V gene is TRBV2, the J gene TRBJ2-5, with 8 positions matching TRBD1. The V segment lost 0 bases and the J segment 5 bases; nucleotides outside the gene matches: 5. The germline gives CDR1 SNHLY, CDR2 FYNNEI. CDR3 length: 15 residues. The DNA of the CDR3 is TGTGCCAGCAGTGAAGCAGGACAGGGCGGGGAGACCCAGTACTTC. Its protein product is CASSEAGQGGETQYF.

V usage is TRBV5-3 and J usage is TRBJ2-3; 11 nucleotides line up with TRBD2. TRBV5-3 is assigned to the ORF class and has an uncertain function. CDR3 length: 18 residues. V dropped 0 bases and J dropped 3; count of bases not matched to a gene: 9. The CDR3 DNA reads TGTGCCAGAAGCTTGGATACTAGCGGGAGAAGCAAAACAGATACGCAGTATTTT. It encodes CARSLDTSGRSKTDTQYF.

The rearrangement uses TRBV11-1 and TRBJ2-1; the match to TRBD2 covers 8 bases. The ends lost 2 bases at V and 6 bases at J; junction bases unmatched: 9. CDR1 and CDR2 from the germline V gene are SGHAT and FQDESV (reference sequence). This CDR3 is built from 16 residues. The DNA for the CDR3 is TGTGCCAGCAGCTTATGGGTTGCGGGAGGTGGCAATGAGCAGTTCTTC. The encoded protein is CASSLWVAGGGNEQFF.

V gene TRBV6-5 combines with J gene TRBJ1-1; the match to TRBD1 covers 9 bases. In germline, CDR1 is MNHEY, CDR2 SVGAGI. V lost 0 bases to trimming and J lost 4 bases; unmatched junction nucleotides: 3. This CDR3 has 15 residues. CDR3 coding DNA: TGTGCCAGCAGTTACTCGACAGGGGGAGGCACTGAAGCTTTCTTT. Its translation: CASSYSTGGGTEAFF.

The V and J genes are TRBV29-1 and TRBJ2-3, with 7 bases fitting TRBD2. The CDR3 runs 15 residues. Trimming took 4 bases from V and 3 from J; bases not matched to a gene: 10. CDR1 and CDR2 from the germline V gene are SQVTM and ANQGSEA. CDR3 residues: CSVVRREIQTDTQYF. The CDR3 nucleotides are TGCAGCGTTGTTCGGCGGGAGATTCAGACAGATACGCAGTATTTT.

This clone was detected only once. The chain couples TRBV19 to TRBJ2-7; unclear D gene. Germline V gene data show CDR1 as LNHDA and CDR2 as SQIVND (reference sequence). V shed 5 bases and J shed 3 bases, with 11 bases lying between them. The CDR3 consists of 13 residues. The CDR3 bases are TGTGCCAGTAGTCTTCAAGTACTCTACGAGCAGTACTTC. As protein: CASSLQVLYEQYF.

The genes are TRBV21-1 and TRBJ2-2; the table names TRBD1, a call not compared with the DNA. TRBV21-1 is shown as a pseudogene. The CDR3 has 17 residues. DNA of the CDR3: TGTGCCAGCAGCAACCCCAGGACAGGGGGCCGGGCCGGGGAGCTGTTTTTT. Protein sequence: CASSNPRTGGRAGELFF.

The V and J genes are TRBV9 and TRBJ1-6; D gene unclear. Germline V gene sequence: CDR1 SGDLS, CDR2 YYNGEE. There are 15 residues in the CDR3. Trimming removed 5 bases at V and 6 bases at J, with 15 bases between. The CDR3: CASSETGSINSPLHF. The CDR3 region has the DNA TGTGCCAGCAGTGAGACCGGGAGTATTAATTCACCCCTCCACTTT.

V usage is TRBV5-6 and J usage is TRBJ1-1; D possibly corresponds to TRBD1 (6 bases). CDR3 size: 14 residues. The V and J ends lost 1 base and 4 bases respectively, with 11 bases between them. Germline-derived CDR1 and CDR2 are SGHDT and YYEEEE. This chain's CDR3 is CASSLTGQITEAFF. The CDR3 DNA reads TGTGCCAGCAGCTTGACCGGACAGATCACTGAAGCTTTCTTT.

A single count supports this clone. This chain joins TRBV19 and TRBJ2-1; D possibly corresponds to TRBD2 (6 bases). This CDR3 spans 17 amino acids. V was trimmed by 0 bases and J by 7 bases, leaving 19 bases between them. Germline V lookup: CDR1 LNHDA, CDR2 SQIVND (reference sequence). DNA of the CDR3: TGTGCCAGTAGTATAGAGTGGGACTCCCGCCTTTTAAATGAGCAGTTCTTC. Translation gives CASSIEWDSRLLNEQFF.